A single sample gave rise to the 32 T cell receptor beta chains below, sequenced in a study of shared clonotypes between healthy human individuals. TCRdb's table, derived via immunoSEQ multiplex PCR, lists solely in-frame clones and lacks some. The sample consists of 2 million to 2.5 million clones, over 90% of them appearing once. The sequenced material came from naive CD4+ T cells from PBMCs. Subset defined: CD45RA+ positively selected. These receptors were collected from a man between 18 and 29 years old in good health. Some clones in this sample may be carry-over from other donors' samples.

The chain couples TRBV18 to TRBJ1-5; 7 nucleotides agree with TRBD1. This CDR3 spans 14 amino acids. J was trimmed by 4 bases and V by 4 bases; bases with no gene match: 4. CDR1 and CDR2 from the germline V gene are KGHSH and LQKENI. The DNA of the CDR3 is TGTGCCAGCTCACAAGGACAGGATAATCAGCCCCAGCATTTT. This encodes CASSQGQDNQPQHF.

This clone was picked up one time. This chain connects TRBV18 to TRBJ1-4; the D gene is possibly TRBD1 (5 bases). CDR1 is KGHSH, CDR2 LQKENI, per germline. The CDR3 contains 17 residues. Trimming shortened V by 4 bases and J by 4 bases, and 19 bases separated the two germline ends. The CDR3 sequence: CASSRGAAHDVNEKLFF. CDR3 sequence (DNA): TGTGCCAGCTCACGTGGGGCAGCTCATGACGTTAATGAAAAACTGTTTTTT.

Details on this clone: Other DNA sequences within the sample encode an identical CDR3. V is TRBV5-1 and J is TRBJ1-1; 8 nucleotides match TRBD1. V was pared by 4 bases and J by 1 base, with 3 bases of the junction left unmatched. Looked up from germline, CDR1 is SGHRS and CDR2 is YFSETQ. This CDR3 comprises 14 residues. The CDR3 is CASSAGTGNTEAFF. As DNA, the CDR3 is TGCGCCAGCAGCGCTGGGACAGGGAACACTGAAGCTTTCTTT.

This clone occurred once. J is TRBJ2-3 and V is TRBV11-2, with 7 bases lining up with TRBD2. This CDR3 has 15 amino acids. CDR1 is SGHAT and CDR2 is FQNNGV in the germline V gene. The V segment lost 3 bases and the J segment 9 bases; nucleotides outside the gene matches: 12. The CDR3 nucleotides read TGTGCCAGCAGCTTCGGTGGCGCGGGAGACACAACGCAGTATTTT. Protein sequence: CASSFGGAGDTTQYF.

The rearrangement joins TRBV19 to TRBJ2-3; D unresolved. CDR1 and CDR2 (germline): LNHDA, SQIVND (reference sequence). This CDR3 spans 14 amino acids. Between the trimmed V and J ends, which lost 5 bases and 6 bases, there was a span of 15 bases. The CDR3 nucleotides are TGTGCCAGTAGTGTATCTGCACGATCGGATACGCAGTATTTT. It translates to CASSVSARSDTQYF.

The chain employs TRBV10-1 and TRBJ2-7; TRBD1 might be the D (5 bases). In germline, CDR1 is WNHNN, CDR2 SYGVQD (reference sequence). Trimming pared 0 bases from V and 1 base from J, leaving 7 bases between. This CDR3 comprises 14 residues. In nucleotides, the CDR3 is TGCGCCAGCAGTGAGTCTTCAGGGTCCTACGAGCAGTACTTC. Amino acid sequence: CASSESSGSYEQYF.

A word on this clone: The sample carries other DNA sequences with the same CDR3. J is TRBJ2-7 and V is TRBV19; D is undetermined. The CDR3 runs to 15 residues. Germline V gene data show CDR1 as LNHDA and CDR2 as SQIVND (reference sequence). V was shortened by 0 bases and J by 0 bases, with 9 bases between the two germline ends. The CDR3 bases are TGTGCCAGTAGTATAGACAGCCGACCCTCCTACGAGCAGTACTTC. This sequence encodes CASSIDSRPSYEQYF.

The chain recombines TRBV10-2 with TRBJ2-7, with 7 bases matching TRBD1. The J segment lost 3 bases and the V segment lost 2 bases, leaving 7 bases of the junction unmatched. In germline, CDR1 is WSHSY, CDR2 SAAADI. The CDR3 is 15 amino acids. CDR3 in DNA: TGCGCCAGCAGTGAGGGGCAGGGGGATGTCTACGAGCAGTACTTC. Protein: CASSEGQGDVYEQYF.

The chain joins TRBV11-3 to TRBJ2-1, with D uncertain. Between the trimmed V and J ends, which lost 1 base and 12 bases, there was a span of 13 bases. The CDR3 runs to 13 residues. From germline, CDR1 is SGHNT and CDR2 YENEEA. The CDR3 loop reads CASSLGTITGQFF. CDR3 coding DNA: TGTGCCAGCAGCTTAGGTACGATAACCGGGCAGTTCTTC.

Details on this clone: Distinct nucleotide sequences in the sample also encode this CDR3. The V call is TRBV11-3, the J call TRBJ1-1; tentatively, D is TRBD1 (6 bases). With 5 bases removed from V and 1 base from J, the gap between germline ends came to 11 bases. Per germline, CDR1 SGHNT and CDR2 YENEEA. The CDR3 consists of 14 residues. The CDR3 region is CASSIQGGNTEAFF. The CDR3 nucleotides read TGTGCCAGCAGCATACAGGGAGGGAACACTGAAGCTTTCTTT.

V is TRBV7-9 and J is TRBJ2-1; TRBD2 aligns across 12 bases. Germline loops: CDR1 SEHNR, CDR2 FQNEAQ (reference sequence). V lost 5 bases to trimming and J lost 7 bases; unmatched junction nucleotides: 6. This CDR3 comprises 15 residues. The CDR3 DNA follows: TGTGCCAGCAGCCGACTAGCGGGAGTTATAAATGAGCAGTTCTTC. Its protein is CASSRLAGVINEQFF.

The V call is TRBV28, the J call TRBJ2-7; 7 bases map to TRBD1. In germline, CDR1 is MDHEN, CDR2 SYDVKM. V gave up 6 bases and J gave up 7 bases; unmatched junction bases: 39. This CDR3 is built from 23 residues. CDR3 protein: CASSSPDRDGALPFGPRPWEQYF. The CDR3 DNA reads as TGTGCCAGCAGCTCCCCCGACAGGGACGGGGCTCTCCCTTTCGGTCCCCGGCCATGGGAGCAGTACTTC.

The chain employs TRBV10-3 and TRBJ1-6, with a tentative D call TRBD1 (5 bases). The germline V gene encodes CDR1 ENHRY and CDR2 SYGVKD. Trimming cost V 3 bases and J 5 bases, with 11 bases left between them. The CDR3 runs to 15 residues. The CDR3 region is CAISDWGLDNSPLHF. The CDR3 DNA reads TGTGCCATCAGTGACTGGGGCTTAGATAATTCACCCCTCCACTTT.

V gene TRBV25-1 combines with J gene TRBJ1-2; D might be TRBD1 (6 bases). CDR1 is MGHDK, CDR2 SYGVNS, per germline. The CDR3 contains 13 residues. V was shortened by 0 bases and J by 9 bases, with 11 bases between the two germline ends. CDR3 in amino acids: CASSEYRGLRYTF. For the CDR3, the DNA is TGTGCCAGCAGTGAATACAGGGGTCTACGCTACACCTTC.

The genes are TRBV28 and TRBJ2-7; D tentatively reads TRBD1 or TRBD2 (6 bases each). V was clipped by 7 bases and J by 3 bases, with 19 bases between them. This CDR3 has 15 amino acids. CDR1 is MDHEN, CDR2 SYDVKM, per germline. The CDR3 reads CASTLGGGGGYEQYF. CDR3 DNA sequence: TGTGCCAGCACCCTTGGGGGAGGAGGGGGCTACGAGCAGTACTTC.

The chain is built from TRBV18 and TRBJ2-7; D is ambiguous. Germline assignment: CDR1 KGHSH and CDR2 LQKENI. Trimming removed 2 bases at V and 0 bases at J, with 11 bases between. The CDR3 totals 15 residues. The CDR3 region is CASSPVGRSSYEQYF. The CDR3 coding sequence is TGTGCCAGCTCACCAGTAGGCCGGAGCTCCTACGAGCAGTACTTC.

The J gene is TRBJ1-2, the V gene TRBV5-4; 10 bases match TRBD1. Trimming cost V 4 bases and J 7 bases; bases outside gene matches: 7. The CDR3 consists of 14 residues. From germline, CDR1 is SGHNT and CDR2 YYREEE (reference sequence). The CDR3 region is CASSPGQGILGYTF. Written as DNA, the CDR3 is TGTGCCAGCAGCCCGGGACAGGGGATCCTTGGCTACACCTTC.

Concerning this clone itself: This same CDR3 is encoded by further DNA sequences in the sample. J is TRBJ2-7 and V is TRBV5-1, with a tentative D call TRBD1 (6 bases). There are 15 residues in the CDR3. V lost 0 bases, J lost 4 bases, and 14 bases lay in between. CDR1 SGHRS and CDR2 YFSETQ come from the germline V gene. The CDR3 sequence is CASSLASGVAYEQYF. CDR3 in DNA: TGCGCCAGCAGCTTGGCCTCAGGGGTCGCATACGAGCAGTACTTC. The full variable domain, with the rest looked up from reference TRBV5-1 and TRBJ2-7, is KAGVTQTPRYLIKTRGQQVTLSCSPISGHRSVSWYQQTPGQGLQFLFEYFSETQRNKGNFPGRFSGRQFSNSRSEMNVSTLELGDSALYLCASSLASGVAYEQYFGPGTRLTVT.

As concerns this clone: The sample holds other DNA sequences that translate to the same CDR3. The V call is TRBV27, the J call TRBJ1-4; 7 nucleotides align to TRBD1. The CDR3 length is 14 residues. V was pared by 3 bases and J by 5 bases, with 3 bases of the junction left unmatched. From germline, CDR1 is MNHEY and CDR2 SMNVEV (reference sequence). The CDR3 here is CASSLGTDNEKLFF. CDR3 DNA: TGTGCCAGCAGTTTGGGGACAGACAATGAAAAACTGTTTTTT.

The chain links TRBV6-1 to TRBJ2-1; 7 nucleotides align to TRBD2. The CDR3 is 15 residues long. With 3 bases clipped from V and 14 bases from J, the junction kept 16 bases outside the gene matches. From germline, CDR1 is MNHNS and CDR2 SASEGT. CDR3 in amino acids: CASSEGTGGGSWKFF. For the CDR3, the DNA is TGTGCCAGCAGTGAGGGGACTGGGGGAGGGTCTTGGAAGTTCTTC.

The chain combines TRBV2 with TRBJ1-5; D gene unclear. Germline CDR1 reads SNHLY; CDR2 reads FYNNEI. Deletions cut 3 bases from V and 6 bases from J, with 6 bases between. The CDR3 totals 12 residues. The CDR3 reads CASSEEVQPQHF. As DNA, the CDR3 is TGTGCCAGCAGTGAGGAGGTTCAGCCCCAGCATTTT. Supplemented by reference TRBV2 and TRBJ1-5, the full variable domain reads EPEVTQTPSHQVTQMGQEVILRCVPISNHLYFYWYRQILGQKVEFLVSFYNNEISEKSEIFDDQFSVERPDGSNFTLKIRSTKLEDSAMYFCASSEEVQPQHFGDGTRLSIL.

This chain uses TRBV11-3 with TRBJ2-3, with D possibly matching TRBD2 (7 bases). V was trimmed by 1 base and J by 3 bases, leaving 11 bases between them. The CDR3 totals 15 residues. Germline-derived CDR1 and CDR2 are SGHNT and YENEEA. CDR3 bases: TGTGCCAGCAGCTTAGGGGGGGGCCGGACAGATACGCAGTATTTT. Its protein is CASSLGGGRTDTQYF.

This rearrangement joins TRBV10-3 to TRBJ1-2; D possibly corresponds to TRBD1 (6 bases). The CDR3 runs 12 residues. Germline lookup yields CDR1 ENHRY and CDR2 SYGVKD. Trimming removed 8 bases from V and 7 bases from J, with 14 bases in between. Here the CDR3 DNA reads TGTGCCATCTCGGCCAGGGGATCTGGCTACACCTTC. Translated, it gives CAISARGSGYTF.

Of note for this clone: Other DNA sequences in this specimen translate into the identical CDR3. V gene TRBV5-1 combines with J gene TRBJ2-3, with D maybe TRBD2 (6 bases). The CDR3 is 14 residues long. CDR1 SGHRS and CDR2 YFSETQ come from the germline V gene. The V gene lost 3 bases and the J gene lost 1 base, with 9 bases spanning the gap. CDR3 DNA: TGCGCCAGCAGCTCCCCTAGCGGCACAGATACGCAGTATTTT. Protein: CASSSPSGTDTQYF.

The chain carries TRBV10-2 and TRBJ1-1; D is unresolved. The CDR3 sequence is 12 residues long. In germline, CDR1 is WSHSY, CDR2 SAAADI. V was shortened by 6 bases and J by 2 bases, with 7 bases between the two germline ends. Here the CDR3 DNA reads TGCGCCAGCAGCGGATTTAACACTGAAGCTTTCTTT. Translated: CASSGFNTEAFF.

The genes are TRBV28 and TRBJ2-7; 7 bases are a match to TRBD1. Germline-derived CDR1 and CDR2 are MDHEN and SYDVKM. This CDR3 region has 13 residues. The ends lost 7 bases at V and 2 bases at J; junction bases unmatched: 5. CDR3 loop: CASTRDSTYEQYF. In nucleotides, the CDR3 is TGTGCCAGCACCCGGGACAGTACCTACGAGCAGTACTTC.

J is TRBJ1-1 and V is TRBV18; tentative D call: TRBD1 (5 bases). The germline V and J ends were trimmed by 4 bases and 3 bases, with 6 bases remaining between them. The CDR3 length is 12 residues. Germline V gene sequence: CDR1 KGHSH, CDR2 LQKENI. DNA of the CDR3: TGTGCCAGCTCACGGGGACACACTGAAGCTTTCTTT. It yields the protein CASSRGHTEAFF.

The rearrangement links TRBV10-3 to TRBJ2-7; 7 bases are a match to TRBD1. The CDR3 spans 16 residues. CDR1 ENHRY and CDR2 SYGVKD come from the germline V gene. After removal of 6 bases from V and 3 bases from J, the junction contained 14 bases not matched to a gene. The CDR3, as DNA: TGTGCCATCAGCCCAATCCCGGGACAGCGATACTACGAGCAGTACTTC. Translating it yields CAISPIPGQRYYEQYF.

The J gene is TRBJ2-7, the V gene TRBV5-4, with D uncertain. Looked up from germline, CDR1 is SGHNT and CDR2 is YYREEE (reference sequence). The V gene lost 3 bases and the J gene lost 2 bases, with 18 bases spanning the gap. CDR3 length equals 16 residues. This CDR3 is CASSSATESPTYEQYF. DNA of the CDR3: TGTGCCAGCAGCTCGGCCACAGAATCTCCTACCTACGAGCAGTACTTC.

The chain joins TRBV7-2 to TRBJ2-5, with D tentatively TRBD1 (6 bases). The CDR3 covers 12 residues. CDR1 and CDR2 from the germline V gene are SGHTA and FQGNSA. Trimming stripped 5 bases from V and 12 bases from J, with 16 bases between. This chain's CDR3 is CASSTLGGEKYF. CDR3 nucleotide sequence: TGTGCCAGCAGCACTTTAGGGGGAGAGAAGTACTTC.

The chain recombines TRBV11-2 with TRBJ2-1; D unclear. V was clipped by 1 base and J by 12 bases, with 7 bases between them. The CDR3 covers 11 residues. Germline CDR1 SGHAT, CDR2 FQNNGV. The CDR3 is CASSLGFWQFF. The CDR3 coding sequence is TGTGCCAGCAGCTTAGGATTTTGGCAGTTCTTC.

The chain carries TRBV27 and TRBJ2-3; TRBD1 matches at 12 bases. Germline-derived CDR1 and CDR2 are MNHEY and SMNVEV (reference sequence). The CDR3 spans 16 residues. The V and J ends lost 6 bases and 3 bases, in that order; junction bases with no gene match: 7. CDR3 residues: CASSRDRGRSTDTQYF. Here the CDR3 DNA reads TGTGCCAGCAGCCGGGACAGGGGGCGATCAACAGATACGCAGTATTTT.